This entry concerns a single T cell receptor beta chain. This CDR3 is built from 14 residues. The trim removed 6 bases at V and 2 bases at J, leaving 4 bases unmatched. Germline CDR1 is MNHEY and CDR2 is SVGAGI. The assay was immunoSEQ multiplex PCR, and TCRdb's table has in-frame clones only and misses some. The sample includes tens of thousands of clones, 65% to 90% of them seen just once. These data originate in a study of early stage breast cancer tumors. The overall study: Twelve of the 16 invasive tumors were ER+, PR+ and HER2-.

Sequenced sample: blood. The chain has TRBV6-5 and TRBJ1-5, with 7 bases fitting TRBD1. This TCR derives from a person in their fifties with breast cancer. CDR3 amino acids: CASRRGGRNQPQHF. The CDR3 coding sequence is TGTGCCAGCAGGAGAGGGGGCCGCAATCAGCCCCAGCATTTT.